This T cell receptor beta chain was obtained from a study of PD-L1 blockade in urothelial cancer. The sample's time point: pretreatment peripheral blood. Germline V lookup: CDR1 MNHEY, CDR2 SMNVEV (reference sequence). V gave up 5 bases and J gave up 6 bases, with 17 bases separating them. The CDR3 runs 15 residues. PCRs were each spiked with synthetic TCR analog templates. The assay was immunoSEQ multiplex PCR, and TCRdb's table has in-frame clones only and misses some. The repertoire holds about 86,000 clones, with more than 75% as singletons. V gene TRBV27 combines with J gene TRBJ1-5; the D is unclear. The sequences come from PBMCs, collected around atezolizumab (anti-PD-L1) treatment. The sequence was collected from a man aged 55 to 70 with urothelial cancer. Here the CDR3 DNA reads TGTGCCAGCAGTGGAGGCGGAGGACTAAGTCAGCCCCAGCATTTT. Translation gives CASSGGGGLSQPQHF.